These T cell receptor beta chains were read from a single sample in a study of blood T cell repertoires in COVID-19. Profiling relied on immunoSEQ multiplex PCR, and the TCRdb table lists in-frame clones only, not all of them. There are about 200,000 clones in the sample; around nine tenths occur only once, and around 6.6% lies in the top ten. Sequenced material: peripheral blood. Every receptor here comes from a woman in her forties who had recovered from COVID-19. Both conserved end residues are part of each CDR3. The order of the fields is V gene, J gene, CDR3 length, clone size, D gene, CDR3 DNA, CDR3 protein. The D gene is left open where the match is weak. Only part of the rows carry a size: once, few, many, or a class if the clone is expanded.

TRBV10-2	TRBJ1-2	13	few	-	TGCGCCAGCAGTGAGGATATCAACAGTTACTACACCTTC	CASSEDINSYYTF
TRBV29-1	TRBJ2-1	10	-	-	TGCAGCGCCTTTAGTAATGAGCAGTTCTTC	CSAFSNEQFF
TRBV30	TRBJ1-6	15	-	TRBD1	TGTGCCTGGAAAACTGGACAGGGGGCAGGTTCACCCCTCCACTTT	CAWKTGQGAGSPLHF
TRBV5-1	TRBJ2-1	17	-	-	TGCGCCAGCAGCACCTGGACTACTTCCTACTCCTACAATGAGCAGTTCTTC	CASSTWTTSYSYNEQFF
TRBV13	TRBJ1-1	13	-	-	TGTGCCAGCAGCTTAAGGGGGGGCACTGAAGCTTTCTTT	CASSLRGGTEAFF
TRBV3-1/TRBV3-2	TRBJ2-3	14	-	TRBD2	TGTGCCAGCAGCGGTAAGCGGGAGCTAGATACGCAGTATTTT	CASSGKRELDTQYF
TRBV7-2	TRBJ1-5	15	once	-	TGTGCCAGCAGCTTAGCAGGGGCGAACAATCAGCCCCAGCATTTT	CASSLAGANNQPQHF
TRBV6-2/TRBV6-3	TRBJ2-7	14	-	-	TGTGCCAGCAGTTACGCCCACCCAGCCTACGAGCAGTACTTC	CASSYAHPAYEQYF
TRBV2	TRBJ1-5	14	-	TRBD1	TGTGCCAGCAGTGACGGACAGGGTAGACAGCCCCAGCATTTT	CASSDGQGRQPQHF
TRBV7-9	TRBJ1-2	14	-	-	TGTGCCAGCAGCCCACGACCGGACAGTTATGGCTACACCTTC	CASSPRPDSYGYTF
TRBV4-1	TRBJ1-2	15	once	TRBD1	TGCGCCAGCAGCCAAGAACCCGGACAGGCAGGTGGCTACACCTTC	CASSQEPGQAGGYTF
TRBV7-2	TRBJ1-1	18	-	TRBD1	TGTGCCAGCAGCTTACGAGCCGGGACAGGGCCCCTGAACACTGAAGCTTTCTTT	CASSLRAGTGPLNTEAFF
TRBV12-5	TRBJ1-2	15	once	-	TGTGCTAGTGGTCTTGACTATCGGGCTTTTTATGGCTACACCTTC	CASGLDYRAFYGYTF
TRBV24-1	TRBJ2-3	16	-	TRBD1	TGTGCCACCAGTGAAACCGGGACAGGGGCGGGAGATACGCAGTATTTT	CATSETGTGAGDTQYF
TRBV24-1	TRBJ2-1	14	-	-	TGTGCCACCAGTGACCCCGACATATACAATGAGCAGTTCTTC	CATSDPDIYNEQFF
TRBV28	TRBJ1-5	13	-	-	TGTGCCAGCAGTTCCCGTAGCAATCAGCCCCAGCATTTT	CASSSRSNQPQHF
TRBV2	TRBJ2-1	15	-	-	TGTGCCAGCAGTGGAAGGGGAACGCAGGTGGGTGAGCAGTTCTTC	CASSGRGTQVGEQFF
TRBV18	TRBJ2-1	15	-	TRBD1	TGTGCCAGCTCACCACCGGGACAGGACTACAATGAGCAGTTCTTC	CASSPPGQDYNEQFF
TRBV5-4	TRBJ2-3	17	-	TRBD2	TGTGCCAGCAGCACCCCGACTAGCGGGAGGGGTTCGGCTACGCAGTATTTT	CASSTPTSGRGSATQYF
TRBV2	TRBJ2-1	16	-	TRBD2	TGTGCCAGCAGTGAGGGACTAGCGGGAGGGTATGATGAGCAGTTCTTC	CASSEGLAGGYDEQFF
TRBV5-5	TRBJ1-1	14	once	-	TGTGCCAGCAGCTTGCAGACAGGGAACACTGAAGCTTTCTTT	CASSLQTGNTEAFF
TRBV24-1	TRBJ1-5	15	-	TRBD1	TGTGCCACCAGTGATGCGGACAGGGACGTGGAGCCCCAGCATTTT	CATSDADRDVEPQHF
TRBV19	TRBJ2-2	14	-	TRBD1	TGTGCCAGTAGCCACAGGGGAAACACCGGGGAGCTGTTTTTT	CASSHRGNTGELFF